The TCR beta chain under discussion was sequenced for a study of T cells after yellow fever vaccination. Findings of the study overall: One caveat is that FACS-sorted repertoires could contain abundant clonotypes contaminating from the bulk population.

With respect to this clonotype: Its antigen is as yet unknown.

One entry per CDR3 protein, called by TCRdb with MiXCR from the 5' RACE reads. The sample contains some 560,000 distinct CDR3 sequences, 15% to 20% of which appear only once. Trimming took off 7 bases at V and 6 bases at J, with 15 bases between the two ends. The CDR3 extends over 14 amino acids. Sequenced material: PBMCs, taken 15 days after the yellow fever booster vaccination. This receptor was obtained from a young man who received the YFV17D yellow fever vaccine. The chain uses TRBV12-3 or TRBV12-4 and TRBJ2-2, with TRBD2 as a possible D gene (6 bases). CDR3 loop: CASTWGTFPGELFF. CDR3 sequence (DNA): TGTGCCAGCACCTGGGGGACTTTCCCCGGGGAGCTGTTTTTT.